This T cell receptor beta chain was observed in a study of blood T cell repertoires in COVID-19. Assay: immunoSEQ multiplex PCR; the TCRdb copy retains only in-frame clones and omits some. Here the sample spans roughly 250,000 clones, approximately 86% being singletons. V shed 0 bases and J 10 bases; nucleotides not matched to a gene: 9. The length of the CDR3 is 16 residues. CDR1 PRHDT and CDR2 FYEKMQ come from the germline V gene (reference sequence). The recovered donors of Cohort 3 showed two negative PCRs, clearance, or symptom resolution. The sequence came from a woman between 50 and 59 years old who had recovered from COVID-19. The sequenced material came from PBMCs or T cells enriched from blood (not recorded which). The rearrangement joins TRBV13 to TRBJ1-6; 7 bases are a match to TRBD1. In nucleotides, the CDR3 is TGTGCCAGCAGCTTAGGCCACGGCAGGGGGAGGTCACCCCTCCACTTT. This translates into CASSLGHGRGRSPLHF.